The T cell receptor beta chain described here comes from a study of cytomegalovirus exposure and HLA in healthy donors. PCR was performed using 60 Vbeta and 13 Jbeta primers. This table comes from immunoSEQ multiplex PCR, and its TCRdb copy is limited to in-frame clones, with some not included. The sample yields roughly 150,000 clones, roughly 85% seen once. Unmatched junction bases numbered 7, after V lost 6 bases and J lost 7 bases. This CDR3 is built from 15 residues. CDR1 and CDR2 (germline): MNHEY, SVGAGI. As concerns this clone: The sample contains more than one DNA sequence encoding this CDR3.

The source is a man aged 25 to 40 in good health and CMV-seronegative. The sequenced sample was PBMCs. The chain employs TRBV6-5 and TRBJ1-6; TRBD1 agrees at 9 bases. The CDR3: CASSTTDRGNSPLHF. DNA of the CDR3: TGTGCCAGCAGCACGACGGACAGGGGAAATTCACCCCTCCACTTT.